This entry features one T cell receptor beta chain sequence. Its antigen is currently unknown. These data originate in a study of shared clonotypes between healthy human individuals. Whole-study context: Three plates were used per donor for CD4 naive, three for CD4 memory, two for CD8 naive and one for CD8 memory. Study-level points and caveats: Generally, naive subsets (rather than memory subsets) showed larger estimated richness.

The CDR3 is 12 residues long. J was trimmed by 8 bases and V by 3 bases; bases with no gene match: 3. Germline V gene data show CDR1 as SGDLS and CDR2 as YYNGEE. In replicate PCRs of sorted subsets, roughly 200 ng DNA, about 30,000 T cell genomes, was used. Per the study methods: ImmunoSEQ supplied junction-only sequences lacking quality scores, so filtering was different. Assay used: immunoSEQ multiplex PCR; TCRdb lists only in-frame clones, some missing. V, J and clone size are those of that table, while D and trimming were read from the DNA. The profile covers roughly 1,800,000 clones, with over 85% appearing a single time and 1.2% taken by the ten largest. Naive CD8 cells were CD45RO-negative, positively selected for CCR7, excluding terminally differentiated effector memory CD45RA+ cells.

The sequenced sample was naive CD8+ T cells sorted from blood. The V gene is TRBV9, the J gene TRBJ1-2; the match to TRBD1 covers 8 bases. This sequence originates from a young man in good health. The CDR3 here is CASSGDRGGYTF. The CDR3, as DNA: TGTGCCAGCAGCGGAGACAGGGGAGGCTACACCTTC.